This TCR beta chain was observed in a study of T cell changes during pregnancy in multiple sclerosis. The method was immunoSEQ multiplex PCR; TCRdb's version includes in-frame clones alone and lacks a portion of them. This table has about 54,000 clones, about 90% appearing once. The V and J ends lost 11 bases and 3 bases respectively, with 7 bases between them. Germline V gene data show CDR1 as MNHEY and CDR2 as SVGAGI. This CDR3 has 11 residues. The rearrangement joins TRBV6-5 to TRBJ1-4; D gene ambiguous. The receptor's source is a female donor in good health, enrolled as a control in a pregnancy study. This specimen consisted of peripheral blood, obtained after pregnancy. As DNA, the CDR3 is TGTGCCGCGGGTCCTAATGAAAAACTGTTTTTT. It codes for CAAGPNEKLFF.